This TCR beta chain was identified in a study of blood T cell repertoires in COVID-19. Study context: Sources were T cells, B-cell-depleted T cells, or PBMCs; the material itself was cDNA or gDNA.

TCRdb's table, derived via immunoSEQ multiplex PCR, lists solely in-frame clones and lacks some. The table lists 490,000 or so clones, approximately 90% of them singletons, with 8% to 9.5% in the top ten. Symptom resolution, clearance, or two negative PCRs marked donors in Cohort 3 as recovered. Source material: PBMCs or T cells enriched from blood (not recorded which). This sequence was found in a woman aged 55-70 years who had recovered from COVID-19.

The CDR3 DNA is TGTGCCAGCCAGGGACTTATGGGTTCACCCCTCCACTTT. Protein product: CASQGLMGSPLHF. The chain is built from TRBV27 and TRBJ1-6, with D tentatively TRBD1 (5 bases). Germline V gene sequence: CDR1 MNHEY, CDR2 SMNVEV (reference sequence). The CDR3 is 13 residues long. V was pared by 8 bases and J by 9 bases, with 14 bases between.